This TCR beta chain was sequenced for a study of long-term antiretroviral therapy in people with HIV. General study points: Repertoires from HIV showed CDR3 length ranges narrower than those of controls.

V gave up 6 bases and J gave up 11 bases; unmatched junction bases: 9. The CDR3 has 13 amino acids. Germline-derived CDR1 and CDR2 are SNHLY and FYNNEI. As concerns this clone: Its antigen is as yet unknown.

It was version v3.0 of the immunoSEQ assay that was run at survey level. Clones were sequenced by immunoSEQ multiplex PCR, and TCRdb holds only the in-frame ones, with some missing. This table has some 48,000 clones, around 84% appearing once. The genes are TRBV2 and TRBJ1-4; 7 nucleotides agree with TRBD1. The receptor was derived from a woman aged 18-35 years with HIV. Sequencing was performed on unsorted PBMCs, taken 0.8 years after starting antiretroviral therapy. The CDR3 coding sequence is TGTGCCAGCAGCACTAACAGGGGCGGGAAACTGTTTTTT. This translates into CASSTNRGGKLFF.